This is a list of T cell receptor beta chains from one sample in a study of regulatory T cells in long-lasting Graves disease. TCRdb itself ran the multiplex PCR reads through MiXCR, one entry per CDR3 protein. The sample holds more than 300,000 distinct CDR3 sequences, about 16% seen once. The same sample was also studied in work on T cells in Graves' hyperthyroidism and ophthalmopathy.

The specimen was peripheral blood mononuclear cells (PBMCs), collected at new diagnosis, from a patient treated with antithyroid drugs. The receptors shown here come from a woman under 30 with Graves disease. Both conserved end residues are part of each CDR3. A D gene is named only where the DNA matches it firmly. A clone size is listed for some rows: how often the clone was seen (once, few, many), or a class if it is expanded.

J gene | D gene | CDR3 length | V gene | clone size | CDR3 protein | CDR3 DNA
TRBJ1-1 | TRBD1 | 14 | TRBV11-2 | many | CASRETGGNTEAFF | TGTGCCAGCAGAGAGACAGGGGGGAACACTGAAGCTTTCTTT
TRBJ2-3 | - | 15 | TRBV5-1 | many | CASSLTSGSTDTQYF | TGTGCCAGCAGCTTAACTTCGGGTAGCACAGATACGCAGTATTTT
TRBJ1-2 | - | 14 | TRBV5-4 | - | CASSLEGNPYGYTF | TGTGCCAGCAGCTTAGAAGGGAATCCCTATGGCTACACCTTC
TRBJ1-3 | - | 21 | TRBV27 | - | CASSLARLPGIRQFPGNTIYF | TGTGCCAGCAGTTTAGCCCGTCTTCCGGGGATCCGCCAATTCCCTGGAAACACCATATATTTT
TRBJ1-4 | TRBD1 | 14 | TRBV27 | few | CASSTRGLGEKLFF | TGTGCCAGCAGTACTAGGGGGCTAGGTGAAAAACTGTTTTTT
TRBJ2-7 | TRBD2 | 13 | TRBV5-1 | many | CASRASGIYEQYF | TGCGCCAGCAGAGCTAGCGGGATCTACGAGCAGTACTTC
TRBJ2-7 | TRBD1 | 17 | TRBV12-3/TRBV12-4 | many | CASSLGGQGGGYYEQYF | TGTGCCAGCAGTCTAGGGGGACAGGGTGGGGGTTACTACGAGCAGTACTTC
TRBJ2-3 | TRBD2 | 17 | TRBV20-1 | - | CSASMGTGRGGRNTQYF | TGCAGTGCTAGTATGGGGACTGGGCGGGGGGGCCGAAATACGCAGTATTTT
TRBJ2-6 | - | 15 | TRBV3-1 | - | CASSQPGTGANVLTF | TGTGCCAGCAGCCAACCCGGGACAGGGGCCAACGTCCTGACTTTC
TRBJ1-6 | - | 12 | TRBV3-1 | many | CASSQGISPLHF | TGTGCCAGCAGCCAAGGCATTTCACCCCTCCACTTT
TRBJ2-7 | - | 13 | TRBV7-9 | few | CASSRTDSHEQYF | TGTGCCAGCAGCCGGACCGACAGCCACGAGCAGTACTTC
TRBJ1-2 | - | 14 | TRBV5-1 | - | CASSPYQGNYGYTF | TGTGCCAGCAGCCCTTACCAGGGTAACTATGGCTACACCTTC
TRBJ2-1 | - | 14 | TRBV30 | many | CAWSYGSLNNEQFF | TGTGCCTGGAGTTACGGGAGTTTGAACAATGAGCAGTTCTTC
TRBJ2-3 | - | 14 | TRBV10-3 | many | CAIGSWLLTDTQYF | TGTGCCATCGGTTCGTGGCTCCTCACAGATACGCAGTATTTT
TRBJ2-5 | - | 15 | TRBV5-1 | - | CASSLGGGVEETQYF | TGCGCCAGCAGCCTCGGAGGGGGGGTAGAAGAGACCCAGTACTTC
TRBJ1-2 | - | 15 | TRBV6-5 | few | CASGLEGGFRGGYTF | TGTGCCAGCGGTTTAGAGGGGGGGTTTCGCGGCGGCTACACCTTC
TRBJ2-5 | TRBD2 | 16 | TRBV6-5 | many | CASSSVSGGYGETQYF | TGTGCCAGCAGTTCCGTGAGCGGGGGTTACGGGGAGACCCAGTACTTC
TRBJ2-1 | TRBD2 | 17 | TRBV20-1 | - | CSANPIRTSGRGNEQFF | TGCAGTGCTAACCCGATTAGGACTAGCGGGAGGGGAAATGAGCAGTTCTTC
TRBJ2-3 | - | 15 | TRBV12-3/TRBV12-4 | many | CASTRTLDSADTQYF | TGTGCCAGCACTCGAACTCTAGACTCGGCAGATACGCAGTATTTT
TRBJ2-7 | TRBD1 | 17 | TRBV10-1 | - | CASSEGLGQGASNEQYF | TGCGCCAGCAGTGAGGGCTTGGGACAGGGGGCTTCCAACGAGCAGTACTTC
TRBJ1-6 | TRBD1 | 14 | TRBV6-1 | - | CASSLTGDNSPLHF | TGTGCCAGCAGTCTGACAGGGGATAATTCACCCCTCCACTTT
TRBJ2-1 | TRBD1 | 15 | TRBV14 | many | CASSQRTGHYNEQFF | TGTGCCAGCAGCCAAAGGACAGGGCATTACAATGAGCAGTTCTTC
TRBJ1-1 | - | 16 | TRBV12-3/TRBV12-4 | many | CASSPSGGRANTEAFF | TGTGCCAGCAGTCCCTCGGGGGGGAGGGCCAACACTGAAGCTTTCTTT
TRBJ2-4 | - | 16 | TRBV6-1 | few | CASNQRTQLAKNIQYF | TGTGCCAGCAATCAGCGGACCCAGCTAGCCAAAAACATTCAGTACTTC
TRBJ2-1 | - | 15 | TRBV11-2 | many | CASRLPGTIYNEQFF | TGTGCCAGCAGACTACCGGGAACAATCTACAATGAGCAGTTCTTC
TRBJ2-7 | TRBD2 | 16 | TRBV5-1 | - | CASSSQGTSGKNEQYF | TGCGCCAGCAGCAGCCAAGGGACTAGCGGGAAGAACGAGCAGTACTTC